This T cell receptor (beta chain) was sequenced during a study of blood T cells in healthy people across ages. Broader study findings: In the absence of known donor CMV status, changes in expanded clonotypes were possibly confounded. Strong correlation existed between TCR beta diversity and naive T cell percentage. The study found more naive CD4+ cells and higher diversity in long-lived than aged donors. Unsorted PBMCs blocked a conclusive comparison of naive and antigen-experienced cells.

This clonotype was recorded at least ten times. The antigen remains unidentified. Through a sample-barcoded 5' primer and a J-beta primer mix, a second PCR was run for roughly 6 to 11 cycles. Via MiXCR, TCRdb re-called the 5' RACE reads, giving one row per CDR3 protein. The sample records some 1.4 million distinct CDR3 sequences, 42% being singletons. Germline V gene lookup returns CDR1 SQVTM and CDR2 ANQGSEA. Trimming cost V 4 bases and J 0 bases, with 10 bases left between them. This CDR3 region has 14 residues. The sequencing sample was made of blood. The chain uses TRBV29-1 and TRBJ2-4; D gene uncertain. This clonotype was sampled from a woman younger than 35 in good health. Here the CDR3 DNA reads TGCAGCGTTGGGATAGCAGGAGCCAAAAACATTCAGTACTTC. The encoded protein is CSVGIAGAKNIQYF.